Shown below are 19 T cell receptor beta chains from a single sample sequenced in a study of T cell responses to AZD1222 COVID-19 vaccine. TCRdb's copy holds only in-frame clones and misses some; the assay was immunoSEQ multiplex PCR. The table records roughly 190,000 clones, approximately 90% of them present only once. The input for sequencing was peripheral blood, taken on day 0 of AZD1222 vaccination. These receptors originate from an adult in good health.

This clone was recorded a few times. The gene calls are TRBV6-2 or TRBV6-3 and TRBJ2-3; D perhaps matches TRBD2 (6 bases). The germline V gene has CDR1 MNHEY and CDR2 SVGEGT. With 6 bases removed from V and 5 bases from J, the gap between germline ends came to 18 bases. The CDR3 spans 15 residues. The CDR3 nucleotides are TGTGCCAGCAGCACACCAAGACAAGCGGGAGATACGCAGTATTTT. Translated: CASSTPRQAGDTQYF.

This clone was seen many times. The chain links TRBV6-6 to TRBJ1-6, with TRBD1 matching 9 bases. CDR1 is MNHNY and CDR2 is SVGAGI in the germline V gene (reference sequence). V dropped 5 bases and J dropped 2; count of bases not matched to a gene: 7. The CDR3 covers 17 residues. The CDR3 loop is CASSPRTGDAYNSPLHF. In nucleotides, the CDR3 is TGTGCCAGCAGTCCCCGGACAGGGGATGCCTATAATTCACCCCTCCACTTT.

V gene TRBV27 combines with J gene TRBJ2-2; D unresolved. The CDR3 has 13 amino acids. The germline V gene encodes CDR1 MNHEY and CDR2 SMNVEV (reference sequence). Trimming removed 7 bases at V and 1 base at J, with 7 bases between. CDR3 in DNA: TGTGCCAGCAAACTCGGGAACACCGGGGAGCTGTTTTTT. Translation: CASKLGNTGELFF.

This chain links TRBV27 with TRBJ2-1, with 7 nucleotides matching TRBD1. The CDR3 totals 13 residues. Looked up from germline, CDR1 is MNHEY and CDR2 is SMNVEV (reference sequence). V was clipped by 5 bases and J by 8 bases; unmatched bases: 6. The CDR3: CASSRPGTDEQFF. In DNA form, the CDR3 reads TGTGCCAGCAGTCGACCCGGGACAGATGAGCAGTTCTTC.

V gene TRBV27 combines with J gene TRBJ2-2, with D unclear. Germline lookup yields CDR1 MNHEY and CDR2 SMNVEV (reference sequence). Between the trimmed V and J ends, which lost 3 bases and 9 bases, there was a span of 11 bases. This CDR3 contains 13 residues. This CDR3 is CASSFRVDRELFF. The CDR3 nucleotides read TGTGCCAGCAGTTTTCGGGTCGACCGGGAGCTGTTTTTT.

Written as DNA, the CDR3 is TGTGCCAGCAGCCGGACAGGGAGTAATGAAAAACTGTTTTTT. This encodes CASSRTGSNEKLFF. This chain connects TRBV5-4 to TRBJ1-4; 8 nucleotides agree with TRBD1. V dropped 4 bases and J dropped 4; count of bases not matched to a gene: 3. Germline V gene data show CDR1 as SGHNT and CDR2 as YYREEE (reference sequence). The CDR3 loop spans 14 amino acids.

The gene calls are TRBV27 and TRBJ2-7, with 11 bases that match TRBD2. Germline V gene data show CDR1 as MNHEY and CDR2 as SMNVEV (reference sequence). The ends lost 4 bases at V and 6 bases at J; junction bases unmatched: 11. This CDR3 comprises 16 residues. The CDR3 here is CASSSLLGLAVLEQYF. CDR3 sequence (DNA): TGTGCCAGCAGTTCCCTACTGGGACTAGCGGTCCTCGAGCAGTACTTC.

In its sample, this clone was seen once. The rearrangement links TRBV7-3 to TRBJ2-2; no clear D. The CDR3 contains 13 residues. Deletions cut 1 base from V and 1 base from J, with 1 base between. Per germline, CDR1 SGHTA and CDR2 FQGTGA. The CDR3 nucleotides read TGTGCCAGCAGCTTAAGGAACACCGGGGAGCTGTTTTTT. The encoded protein is CASSLRNTGELFF.

The V and J genes are TRBV5-6 and TRBJ1-2; D gene ambiguous. Trimming cost V 0 bases and J 8 bases, with 14 bases left between them. Germline V gene data show CDR1 as SGHDT and CDR2 as YYEEEE. This CDR3 is 14 amino acids long. CDR3 amino acids: CASSLAGPARGYTF. The CDR3 DNA reads as TGTGCCAGCAGCTTGGCGGGCCCTGCAAGAGGCTACACCTTC.

This clone showed up just once. The rearrangement links TRBV12-3 or TRBV12-4 to TRBJ2-7; D is undetermined. Between the trimmed V and J ends, which lost 5 bases and 4 bases, there was a span of 9 bases. The CDR3 length is 12 residues. The DNA for the CDR3 is TGTGCCAGCAGTCCACAGTATTACGAGCAGTACTTC. Translation: CASSPQYYEQYF.

This sequence joins TRBV19 and TRBJ2-3; TRBD2 is a possible D gene (6 bases). V shed 6 bases and J shed 0 bases, with 13 bases lying between them. CDR1 LNHDA and CDR2 SQIVND come from the germline V gene (reference sequence). The CDR3 length is 15 residues. CDR3 bases: TGTGCCAGTAGCCGTACGGGAGTAAGCACAGATACGCAGTATTTT. Amino acid sequence: CASSRTGVSTDTQYF.

This clone was seen ten or more times. This chain connects TRBV14 to TRBJ1-6; no clear D. V was shortened by 3 bases and J by 7 bases, with 7 bases between the two germline ends. The germline gives CDR1 SGHDN, CDR2 FVKESK. The CDR3 loop spans 13 amino acids. CDR3 sequence reads: CASSQINNSPLHF. CDR3 coding DNA: TGTGCCAGCAGCCAGATCAACAATTCACCCCTCCACTTT.

This chain connects TRBV7-8 to TRBJ1-2; D perhaps matches TRBD1 (5 bases). Trimming removed 1 base from V and 4 bases from J, with 19 bases in between. CDR1 SGHVS and CDR2 FQNEAQ come from the germline V gene. CDR3 length: 17 residues. CDR3 nucleotide sequence: TGTGCCAGCAGCTTAGGGACCGGGACCCCTATTGCCTATGGCTACACCTTC. Protein: CASSLGTGTPIAYGYTF.

This clone was detected only once. The chain uses TRBV2 and TRBJ2-7; the D gene could be TRBD1 or TRBD2 (5 bases each). V lost 5 bases to trimming and J lost 5 bases, with 13 bases between them. Germline CDR1 SNHLY, CDR2 FYNNEI. The CDR3 covers 13 residues. The DNA of the CDR3 is TGTGCCAGCAGTATTGGGGGACGGAACGAGCAGTACTTC. Its translation is CASSIGGRNEQYF.

The chain joins TRBV19 to TRBJ2-1; 10 bases line up with TRBD2. The CDR3 totals 19 residues. J was trimmed by 0 bases and V by 7 bases; bases with no gene match: 15. Germline lookup yields CDR1 LNHDA and CDR2 SQIVND (reference sequence). For the CDR3, the DNA is TGTGCCAGTACCCCCCCGGGGCGTTCTAGCGGGGGCTCCTACAATGAGCAGTTCTTC. Amino acid sequence: CASTPPGRSSGGSYNEQFF.

This rearrangement joins TRBV9 to TRBJ2-4; TRBD2 matches 10 bases. The CDR3 runs 15 residues. Germline CDR1 SGDLS, CDR2 YYNGEE. Losses at the gene ends were 4 bases for V and 3 bases for J; bases not matched to a gene: 4. CDR3 bases: TGTGCCAGCAGCCCGAGCGGGGGGGTCAAAAACATTCAGTACTTC. This translates into CASSPSGGVKNIQYF.

The chain carries TRBV5-1 and TRBJ1-4, with a possible D match to TRBD1 (5 bases). Trimming removed 1 base from V and 6 bases from J, with 13 bases in between. This CDR3 comprises 15 residues. The germline CDR1 and CDR2 sequences are SGHRS and YFSETQ. The CDR3 region has the DNA TGCGCCAGCAGCTTGCCAGCCGGGGGTGATGAAAAACTGTTTTTT. Residues: CASSLPAGGDEKLFF. Based on the CDR3 plus reference TRBV5-1 and TRBJ1-4, the full variable domain is KAGVTQTPRYLIKTRGQQVTLSCSPISGHRSVSWYQQTPGQGLQFLFEYFSETQRNKGNFPGRFSGRQFSNSRSEMNVSTLELGDSALYLCASSLPAGGDEKLFFGSGTQLSVL.

V and J are TRBV19 and TRBJ2-1, with D possibly matching TRBD2 (5 bases). CDR3 length: 14 residues. Trimming took 6 bases from V and 3 from J, leaving 12 bases between them. Per germline, CDR1 LNHDA and CDR2 SQIVND (reference sequence). The CDR3 spells CASRAGEDYNEQFF. The DNA for the CDR3 is TGTGCCAGTAGAGCCGGGGAAGACTACAATGAGCAGTTCTTC.

The rearrangement links TRBV27 to TRBJ2-1; 10 bases are shared with TRBD1. The CDR3 is 15 amino acids. The germline CDR1 and CDR2 sequences are MNHEY and SMNVEV (reference sequence). The V and J ends lost 3 bases and 7 bases, in that order; junction bases with no gene match: 6. The CDR3 DNA reads as TGTGCCAGCAGTTTTTGGGGACAGGGGCGGAATGAGCAGTTCTTC. It codes for CASSFWGQGRNEQFF.